The TCR beta chain under discussion was sequenced for a study of beta chain features in type 1 diabetes. Turning to the study itself: Patients looked much like healthy donors when it came to age, gender and cell yields.

Expressed TCRB transcripts got sequenced, as all isolated RNA was reverse transcribed. Some 4 million reads on average were seen across naive, central memory and regulatory T cell samples. TCRdb's copy holds only in-frame clones and misses some; the assay was immunoSEQ multiplex PCR. The sample has approximately 170,000 clones; approximately 7.9% are singletons. Concerning this clone: Its target is unknown.

General study points: Patients and controls would share equally any PCR tilt toward shorter templates. The study found moderately but significantly shorter TCRB CDR3s in all four CD4+ subsets of Type 1 diabetes patients.

V dropped 1 base and J dropped 3 bases, with 16 bases sitting between them. The CDR3 sequence is 16 residues long. Germline assignment: CDR1 SGHAT and CDR2 FQDESV (reference sequence). The sample was central memory CD4+ T cells from blood. This receptor was obtained from a man between 18 and 35 years old with type 1 diabetes. V and J are TRBV11-1 and TRBJ2-7, with a possible D match to TRBD1 (6 bases). CDR3 sequence reads: CASSLEPGTPNYEQYF. The CDR3 region has the DNA TGTGCCAGCAGCTTAGAGCCGGGGACACCAAACTACGAGCAGTACTTC.